The source of this TCR beta chain is a study of T cell repertoires in cytomegalovirus infection. Looking at the study overall: Public signatures in TCR beta pointed to CMV infection and matching HLA type. Study-level findings and limits: HLA-C-restricted, CMV-specific TCR beta clonotypes were dominant ex vivo. Summed frequency of shared TCR beta families picked out CMV carriers who also had the relevant HLA.

This clonotype was observed a handful of times. Antigen specificity is unknown. V was trimmed by 6 bases and J by 14 bases, leaving 23 bases between them. Germline V gene data show CDR1 as MNHEY and CDR2 as SVGEGT. CDR3 length equals 14 residues. TCRdb reprocessed the reads via MiXCR and lists one record per CDR3 protein. The sample contains some 120,000 distinct CDR3 sequences, around 9.1% of which appear only once. V usage is TRBV6-2 or TRBV6-3 and J usage is TRBJ2-4; no clear D gene. This TCR was sampled from a human donor in good health (CMV status not recorded). Some clones in this sample may be carry-over from other donors' samples. What was sequenced was PBMCs, sequenced either directly or after in vitro stimulation (not recorded which). This chain's CDR3 is CASSKYPPTRPEYF. CDR3 DNA sequence: TGTGCCAGCAGCAAATACCCACCCACCCGCCCAGAGTACTTC.